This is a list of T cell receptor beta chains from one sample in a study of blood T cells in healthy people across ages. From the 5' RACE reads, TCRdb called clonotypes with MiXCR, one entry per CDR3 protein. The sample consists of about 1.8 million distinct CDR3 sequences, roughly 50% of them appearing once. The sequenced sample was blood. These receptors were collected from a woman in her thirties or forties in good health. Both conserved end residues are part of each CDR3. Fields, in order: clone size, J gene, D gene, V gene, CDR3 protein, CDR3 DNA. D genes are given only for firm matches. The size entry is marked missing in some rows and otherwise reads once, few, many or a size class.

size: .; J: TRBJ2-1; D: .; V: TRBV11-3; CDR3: CASSLDHLSYNEQFF; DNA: TGTGCCAGCAGCTTAGACCACCTCTCCTACAATGAGCAGTTCTTC
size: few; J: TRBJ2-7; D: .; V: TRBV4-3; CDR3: CASSQDRRAMMSQYF; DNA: TGCGCCAGCAGCCAAGATAGGAGGGCTATGATGTCCCAGTACTTC
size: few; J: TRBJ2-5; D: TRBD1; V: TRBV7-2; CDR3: CASSFAPGQLQETQYF; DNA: TGTGCCAGCAGCTTTGCCCCGGGACAGTTACAAGAGACCCAGTACTTC
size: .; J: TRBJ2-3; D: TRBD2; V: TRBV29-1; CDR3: CSGGGGDTQYF; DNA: TGCAGCGGTGGCGGGGGGGATACGCAGTATTTT
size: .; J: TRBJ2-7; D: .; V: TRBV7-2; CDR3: CASSLREGTEQYF; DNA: TGTGCCAGCAGCCTACGAGAAGGGACCGAGCAGTACTTC
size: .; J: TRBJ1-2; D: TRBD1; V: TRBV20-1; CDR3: CSASKSTGEYGYTF; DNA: TGCAGTGCTAGTAAGTCGACAGGGGAGTATGGCTACACCTTC
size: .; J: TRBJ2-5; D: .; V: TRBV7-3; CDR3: CASSLDPSGLETQYF; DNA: TGTGCCAGCAGCTTAGACCCCTCCGGGCTCGAGACCCAGTACTTC
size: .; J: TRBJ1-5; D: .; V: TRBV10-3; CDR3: CAISEDRFSNQPQHF; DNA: TGTGCCATCAGTGAAGACAGATTTAGCAATCAGCCCCAGCATTTT
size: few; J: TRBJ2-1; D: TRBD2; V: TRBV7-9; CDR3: CASSLGLAGGFLDEQFF; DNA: TGTGCCAGCAGCCTCGGACTAGCGGGGGGGTTTTTGGATGAGCAGTTCTTC
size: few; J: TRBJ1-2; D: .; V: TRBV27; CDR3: CASSPGASAYGYTF; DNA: TGTGCCAGCAGTCCGGGAGCCTCGGCTTATGGCTACACCTTC
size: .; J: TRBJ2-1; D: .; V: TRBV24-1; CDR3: CATSDQTGRVGNEQFF; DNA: TGTGCCACCAGTGACCAGACAGGGAGGGTGGGGAATGAGCAGTTCTTC
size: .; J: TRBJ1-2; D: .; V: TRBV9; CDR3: CASSVGIQPGYTF; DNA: TGTGCCAGCAGCGTAGGAATCCAGCCTGGCTACACCTTC
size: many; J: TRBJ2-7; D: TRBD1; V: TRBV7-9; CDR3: CASSLTGNEQYF; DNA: TGTGCCAGCAGTTTGACAGGGAACGAGCAGTACTTC
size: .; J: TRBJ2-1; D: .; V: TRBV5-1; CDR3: CASSLGAGIHNEQFF; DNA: TGCGCCAGCAGCTTGGGTGCAGGGATACACAATGAGCAGTTCTTC
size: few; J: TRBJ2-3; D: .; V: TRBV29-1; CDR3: CSGEKGTDTQYF; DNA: TGCAGCGGAGAAAAGGGCACAGATACGCAGTATTTT
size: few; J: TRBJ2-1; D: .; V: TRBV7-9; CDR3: CASILPNNINEQFF; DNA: TGTGCCAGCATCCTTCCCAATAATATCAATGAGCAGTTCTTC
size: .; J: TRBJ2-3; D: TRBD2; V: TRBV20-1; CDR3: CSASLSSGGVWDTQYF; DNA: TGCAGTGCTAGCCTTTCTAGCGGGGGCGTCTGGGATACGCAGTATTTT
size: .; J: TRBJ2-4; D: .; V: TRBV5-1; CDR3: CASSQSGTDDKYF; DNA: TGCGCCAGCAGCCAGTCAGGGACGGACGATAAGTACTTC
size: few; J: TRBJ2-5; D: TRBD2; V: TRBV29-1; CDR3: CSVEVPRGGTQETQYF; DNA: TGCAGCGTTGAAGTCCCGCGGGGGGGAACCCAAGAGACCCAGTACTTC
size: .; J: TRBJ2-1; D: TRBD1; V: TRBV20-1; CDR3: CSASPRGIKQFF; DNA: TGCAGTGCTAGTCCCAGGGGGATAAAGCAGTTCTTC